Listed below are T cell receptor beta chains from one sample, sequenced in a study of T cells after yellow fever vaccination. TCRdb reanalysed the 5' RACE reads using MiXCR and keeps one entry per CDR3 protein. This table holds hundreds of thousands of distinct CDR3 sequences, roughly 8.7% found once. The sample was PBMCs, taken on the day of the first yellow fever vaccination. The receptors originated from a man in his late teens or twenties who received the YFV17D yellow fever vaccine. The CDR3 runs from the conserved cysteine through the conserved F or W. Some rows mark clone size as missing; the rest say once, few, many or name a class of expanded clone.

v_gene	abundance	CDR3aa
TRBV20-1	.	CSARVPGEGETQYF
TRBV10-1	.	CASRTLARGETQYF
TRBV2	.	CASTTQGWTEAFF
TRBV20-1	few	CSALYGGSSYEQYF
TRBV12-3/TRBV12-4	.	CASRGDRHLQPQHF
TRBV12-3/TRBV12-4	few	CASSLGPSTEAFF
TRBV15	.	CATSRAPARGTDTQYF
TRBV4-2	many	CASSQKGMTDTDTQYF
TRBV14	.	CASSHLGGRNQETQYF
TRBV6-5	.	CASSNRANTEAFF
TRBV27	.	CASGRGGTSGEETQYF
TRBV12-3/TRBV12-4	few	CASSLAGIPGELFF
TRBV12-3/TRBV12-4	many	CASNRAGAEGQPQHF
TRBV6-1	.	CASSEQILGADTQYF
TRBV6-2/TRBV6-3	.	CASSSWGKETQYF
TRBV9	few	CASSVIDSPLHF
TRBV5-1	few	CASSLSREGEQYF
TRBV25-1	few	CASSGGTGGIANQPQHF
TRBV29-1	many	CSTPGQGTDTQYF
TRBV12-3/TRBV12-4	many	CASSIRLGMNTEAFF
TRBV28	many	CASSLIRDQPQHF
TRBV6-2/TRBV6-3	.	CASSFTGGAGQPQHF